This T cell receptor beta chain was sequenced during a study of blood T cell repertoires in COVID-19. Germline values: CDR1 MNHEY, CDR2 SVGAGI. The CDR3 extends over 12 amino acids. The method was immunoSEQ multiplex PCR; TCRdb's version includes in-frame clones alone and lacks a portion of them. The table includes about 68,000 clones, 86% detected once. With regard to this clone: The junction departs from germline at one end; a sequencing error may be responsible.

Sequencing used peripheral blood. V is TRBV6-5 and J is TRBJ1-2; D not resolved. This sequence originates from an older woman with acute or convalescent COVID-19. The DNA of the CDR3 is TGTGCCAGCAGTTCGCGGGCCCCACCTATTATCTTC. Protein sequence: CASSSRAPPIIF.